This TCR beta chain was observed in a study of blood T cell repertoires in COVID-19. Study processing details: Estimated nucleated cell counts came from reference gene primer amplification. Sequenced by immunoSEQ multiplex PCR; TCRdb stores in-frame clones only, minus some. V, J and clone size are taken as reported in that table, and D and trimming were inferred from the DNA itself. In the table there are about 160,000 clones, approximately 83% of which are singletons. J was trimmed by 3 bases and V by 4 bases; bases with no gene match: 6. This CDR3 is built from 14 residues. CDR1 and CDR2 (germline): MNHNY, SVGAGI (reference sequence).

V and J are TRBV6-6 and TRBJ2-7, with 7 bases aligning to TRBD1. The specimen was peripheral blood. The source of this sequence is a man between 65 and 80 years old who had recovered from COVID-19. Written as DNA, the CDR3 is TGTGCCAGCAGTTCCCGGGACAGAGGCTACGAGCAGTACTTC. Protein: CASSSRDRGYEQYF.